These 27 T cell receptor beta chains came from one sample sequenced in a study of relationships among human T cell subsets. From mRNA, alpha and beta CDR3 regions were amplified using semiquantitative ARM-PCR. In ARM-PCR, communal superprimers followed tagged nested gene-specific primers for exponential amplification. One entry per CDR3 protein results from TCRdb running MiXCR on the multiplex PCR reads. The table has approximately 7,300 distinct CDR3 sequences, approximately 70% seen once. Pooled CD4+ and CD8+ T cells were bead-selected with anti-CD45RA to get naive and transitional cells. Input material: naive and transitional (CD45RA+) T cells sorted from blood. The receptor source for this set is a man in his forties in good health.

The chain employs TRBV3-1 and TRBJ1-2; no clear D. The ends were cut back, 0 bases at V and 8 bases at J, with 13 bases in the middle. The CDR3 loop spans 14 amino acids. Per the germline V gene, CDR1 is LGHDT and CDR2 is YNNKEL (reference sequence). The CDR3 region has the DNA TGTGCCAGCAGCCAAGATGTAGGACCCTCGGGCTACACCTTC. Protein: CASSQDVGPSGYTF. Full variable domain (missing parts from reference TRBV3-1 and TRBJ1-2): DTAVSQTPKYLVTQMGNDKSIKCEQNLGHDTMYWYKQDSKKFLKIMFSYNNKELIINETVPNRFSPKSPDKAHLNLHINSLELGDSAVYFCASSQDVGPSGYTFGSGTRLTVV.

The chain links TRBV28 to TRBJ2-3; D remains ambiguous. Germline V gene sequence: CDR1 MDHEN, CDR2 SYDVKM. The CDR3 consists of 13 residues. The V and J ends lost 1 base and 2 bases respectively, with 4 bases between them. CDR3 in amino acids: CASSLSITDTQYF. In DNA, the CDR3 is TGTGCCAGCAGTTTATCGATCACAGATACGCAGTATTTT.

The genes are TRBV20-1 and TRBJ2-1; 12 bases fit TRBD2. This CDR3 is built from 13 residues. From germline, CDR1 is DFQATT and CDR2 SNEGSKA (reference sequence). With 2 bases clipped from V and 9 bases from J, the junction kept 2 bases outside the gene matches. The CDR3 here is CSARRTSGIEQFF. Written as DNA, the CDR3 is TGCAGTGCTAGAAGGACTAGCGGGATTGAGCAGTTCTTC.

This rearrangement joins TRBV28 to TRBJ2-7, with D hard to call. CDR1 and CDR2 from the germline V gene are MDHEN and SYDVKM. The CDR3 covers 15 residues. V lost 3 bases and J lost 3, with 15 bases in between. CDR3 sequence: CASSFRGSRSYEQYF. The CDR3 DNA sequence: TGTGCCAGCAGTTTTAGAGGCTCGCGAAGCTACGAGCAGTACTTC.

This clonotype was picked up a small number of times. The rearrangement links TRBV7-9 to TRBJ2-1; maybe TRBD2 (6 bases). Between the trimmed V and J ends, which lost 3 bases and 4 bases, there was a span of 13 bases. CDR3 length: 15 amino acids. Looked up from germline, CDR1 is SEHNR and CDR2 is FQNEAQ (reference sequence). CDR3 in amino acids: CASSLSSGGYNEQFF. In DNA, the CDR3 is TGTGCCAGCAGCTTGAGCTCAGGAGGGTACAATGAGCAGTTCTTC.

V gene TRBV20-1 combines with J gene TRBJ2-1; TRBD2 matches 10 bases. In germline, CDR1 is DFQATT, CDR2 SNEGSKA (reference sequence). This CDR3 spans 14 amino acids. The ends lost 4 bases at V and 4 bases at J; junction bases unmatched: 4. The CDR3 loop is CSATRTSGYNEQFF. In nucleotides, the CDR3 is TGCAGTGCTACCCGGACTAGCGGTTACAATGAGCAGTTCTTC.

This clonotype was seen a few times. The rearrangement uses TRBV6-5 and TRBJ2-3; 10 nucleotides match TRBD2. This CDR3 spans 16 amino acids. After removal of 2 bases from V and 4 bases from J, the junction contained 6 bases not matched to a gene. The germline CDR1 and CDR2 sequences are MNHEY and SVGAGI. DNA of the CDR3: TGTGCCAGCAGTTACGATATAGCGGGGGGTGCAGATACGCAGTATTTT. Translated, it gives CASSYDIAGGADTQYF.

The chain employs TRBV7-3 and TRBJ2-2; no definite D call. In germline, CDR1 is SGHTA, CDR2 FQGTGA. This CDR3 region has 14 residues. Trimming pared 5 bases from V and 6 bases from J, leaving 13 bases between. The CDR3 nucleotides read TGTGCCAGCAGCCCAACAGTTTCAGCCGGGGAGCTGTTTTTT. Translating it yields CASSPTVSAGELFF.

This clonotype was recorded only once. The chain employs TRBV19 and TRBJ2-4; weak D call: TRBD1 (6 bases). The germline V and J ends were trimmed by 7 bases and 0 bases, with 28 bases remaining between them. CDR3 length equals 20 residues. The germline V gene encodes CDR1 LNHDA and CDR2 SQIVND (reference sequence). This CDR3 reads CASTPERRGSPMGAKNIQYF. The CDR3 DNA reads TGTGCCAGTACCCCCGAGCGCAGGGGCTCGCCTATGGGAGCCAAAAACATTCAGTACTTC.

The V and J genes are TRBV6-5 and TRBJ1-5; possibly TRBD1 for D (5 bases). Trimming shortened V by 5 bases and J by 7 bases, and 9 bases separated the two germline ends. The germline CDR1 and CDR2 sequences are MNHEY and SVGAGI. The CDR3 covers 12 residues. Written as DNA, the CDR3 is TGTGCCAGCAGTATCGGGGACCAGCCCCAGCATTTT. It is translated as CASSIGDQPQHF.

J is TRBJ2-3 and V is TRBV6-6, with D uncertain. There are 13 residues in the CDR3. Between the trimmed V and J ends, which lost 2 bases and 6 bases, there was a span of 9 bases. Germline V gene lookup returns CDR1 MNHNY and CDR2 SVGAGI (reference sequence). The CDR3 is CASSYLQVDTQYF. In DNA, the CDR3 is TGTGCCAGCAGTTACCTTCAGGTTGATACGCAGTATTTT.

This chain uses TRBV4-1 with TRBJ2-7, with TRBD2 as a possible D gene (5 bases). The CDR3 runs 14 residues. Trimming removed 2 bases from V and 3 bases from J, with 11 bases in between. Germline CDR1 is MGHRA and CDR2 is YSYEKL. The DNA for the CDR3 is TGCGCCAGCAGCCAATTCGGTCGGGGCTACGAGCAGTACTTC. It specifies CASSQFGRGYEQYF.

V gene TRBV6-5 combines with J gene TRBJ2-7; 7 bases are shared with TRBD1. Germline V CDR1 and CDR2: MNHEY, SVGAGI. The CDR3 spans 14 residues. Trimming removed 7 bases from V and 2 bases from J; junction bases left unmatched: 8. The DNA for the CDR3 is TGTGCCAGCATTACCCGGGACAGACCCTACGAGCAGTACTTC. Protein sequence: CASITRDRPYEQYF.

V and J are TRBV27 and TRBJ2-2, with D perhaps TRBD1 (6 bases). This CDR3 contains 16 residues. The V end lost 8 bases, the J end lost 2 bases, and 18 bases lay between the germline ends. CDR1 and CDR2 (germline): MNHEY, SMNVEV (reference sequence). The CDR3 DNA reads TGTGCCAGCGCAGGGGCCCTATTTACCAACACCGGGGAGCTGTTTTTT. Translated: CASAGALFTNTGELFF.

This chain joins TRBV15 and TRBJ1-1, with 8 nucleotides matching TRBD1. Germline trimming cut 9 bases from V and 4 bases from J; bases unmatched to any gene: 4. CDR1 is LNHNV, CDR2 YYDKDF, per germline (reference sequence). The CDR3 extends over 12 amino acids. The DNA for the CDR3 is TGTGCCACAGGGGACAGGAGCACTGAAGCTTTCTTT. This sequence encodes CATGDRSTEAFF.

This clonotype came up a few times. Here the CDR3 DNA reads TGTGCCAGCAGTTTCCTCCGGGCCCCGAACACTGAAGCTTTCTTT. Translation gives CASSFLRAPNTEAFF. The gene calls are TRBV6-5 and TRBJ1-1; D gene unclear. Germline CDR1 is MNHEY and CDR2 is SVGAGI. V lost 4 bases to trimming and J lost 1 base, with 13 bases between them. This CDR3 is built from 15 residues.

In this sample, this clonotype turned up once. This chain joins TRBV29-1 and TRBJ2-7, with TRBD1 matching over 7 bases. Per the germline V gene, CDR1 is SQVTM and CDR2 is ANQGSEA. This CDR3 is 11 amino acids long. The V and J ends lost 5 bases and 7 bases, in that order; junction bases with no gene match: 5. The CDR3 DNA sequence: TGCAGCGTTCCGGGACAGAATGAGCAGTACTTC. Its translation: CSVPGQNEQYF.

J is TRBJ2-1 and V is TRBV5-1, with 9 positions matching TRBD2. The V gene end was trimmed by 4 bases and the J gene end by 0 bases; junction bases not matched to a gene: 5. The CDR3 is 16 amino acids. Germline V gene data show CDR1 as SGHRS and CDR2 as YFSETQ. The CDR3 DNA follows: TGCGCCAGCAGCCAGACTAGCGGTAGCTCCTACAATGAGCAGTTCTTC. It is translated as CASSQTSGSSYNEQFF.

As to this clonotype: The junction does not match germline at one end; this may be a read error. The chain employs TRBV5-4 and TRBJ2-1, with 7 bases identical to TRBD1. Germline assignment: CDR1 SGHNT and CDR2 YYREEE (reference sequence). The CDR3 has 15 amino acids. CDR3 sequence: CASSLSGQWRDEQFF. The CDR3 DNA is TGCGCCAGCAGCTTGTCGGGACAGTGGCGGGATGAGCAGTTCTTC.

This clonotype was detected once. The gene calls are TRBV28 and TRBJ2-7; TRBD1 aligns across 9 bases. The CDR3 runs to 14 residues. V shed 5 bases, J shed 3 bases, and the junction held 5 bases outside the gene matches. Germline CDR1 reads MDHEN; CDR2 reads SYDVKM. CDR3 nucleotides: TGTGCCAGCAGTGCCACGGGACAGGGCTACGAGCAGTACTTC. It is translated as CASSATGQGYEQYF.

The chain combines TRBV11-2 with TRBJ2-3; TRBD2 agrees at 7 bases. The V gene's germline CDR1 is SGHAT and CDR2 FQNNGV. The trim removed 2 bases at V and 0 bases at J, leaving 2 bases unmatched. The CDR3 sequence is 15 residues long. CDR3 amino acids: CASSLSGASTDTQYF. The CDR3 coding sequence is TGTGCCAGCAGCTTAAGCGGGGCGAGCACAGATACGCAGTATTTT.

This clonotype was found a few times. The chain recombines TRBV19 with TRBJ1-5; D remains ambiguous. The CDR3 has 14 amino acids. Germline values: CDR1 LNHDA, CDR2 SQIVND (reference sequence). V was shortened by 0 bases and J by 6 bases, with 9 bases between the two germline ends. This CDR3 is CASSIDHAGQPQHF. The DNA for the CDR3 is TGTGCCAGTAGTATAGATCACGCAGGTCAGCCCCAGCATTTT.

The chain carries TRBV19 and TRBJ2-3, with 11 bases fitting TRBD2. The CDR3 covers 17 residues. The V gene end was trimmed by 5 bases and the J gene end by 0 bases; junction bases not matched to a gene: 7. The germline gives CDR1 LNHDA, CDR2 SQIVND (reference sequence). This CDR3 is CASSGLAGRTSTDTQYF. In DNA form, the CDR3 reads TGTGCCAGTAGTGGACTAGCGGGTCGCACTAGCACAGATACGCAGTATTTT. Variable domain in full (rest from reference TRBV19 and TRBJ2-3): DGGITQSPKYLFRKEGQNVTLSCEQNLNHDAMYWYRQDPGQGLRLIYYSQIVNDFQKGDIAEGYSVSREKKESFPLTVTSAQKNPTAFYLCASSGLAGRTSTDTQYFGPGTRLTVL.

V usage is TRBV27 and J usage is TRBJ2-1; 7 nucleotides align to TRBD2. This CDR3 contains 17 residues. J gave up 1 base and V 10 bases, and 16 bases lay outside the gene matches. Germline-derived CDR1 and CDR2 are MNHEY and SMNVEV (reference sequence). The CDR3 loop is CATHPAAGVWSYNEQFF. CDR3 nucleotides: TGTGCCACCCACCCCGCCGCGGGAGTATGGTCCTACAATGAGCAGTTCTTC.

The sample holds a few counts of this clonotype. The rearrangement joins TRBV30 to TRBJ2-4; D unresolved. The CDR3 sequence is 14 residues long. Trimming took off 2 bases at V and 0 bases at J, with 8 bases between the two ends. CDR1 GTSNPN and CDR2 SVGIG come from the germline V gene (reference sequence). CDR3 region: CAWSIHRAKNIQYF. Here the CDR3 DNA reads TGTGCCTGGAGTATCCACCGAGCCAAAAACATTCAGTACTTC.

By share, this clonotype ranks as large. The gene calls are TRBV30 and TRBJ1-1; 8 bases align to TRBD1. The germline V gene has CDR1 GTSNPN and CDR2 SVGIG (reference sequence). The CDR3 extends over 13 amino acids. The V and J ends lost 5 bases and 1 base, in that order; junction bases with no gene match: 3. DNA for the CDR3: TGTGCCTGGGGACAGGGAGGGAACACTGAAGCTTTCTTT. It translates to CAWGQGGNTEAFF.

The V gene is TRBV28, the J gene TRBJ1-3; no reliable D call. Germline V CDR1 and CDR2: MDHEN, SYDVKM. V was trimmed by 8 bases and J by 0 bases, leaving 11 bases between them. The CDR3 has 14 residues. CDR3 region: CASFGFFSGNTIYF. The CDR3, as DNA: TGTGCCAGCTTCGGGTTTTTCTCTGGAAACACCATATATTTT.